The present T cell receptor (beta chain) was sequenced within a study of T cells in Graves' hyperthyroidism and ophthalmopathy. The source material, RNA transcripts, was used to amplify TCR beta CDR3 regions. Researchers ran a first-round RT-PCR on the TCR CDR3 using the HTBI primer set. A single record per CDR3 protein comes from TCRdb applying MiXCR to the multiplex PCR reads. The data show nearly 600,000 distinct CDR3 sequences, around 13% seen once. The CDR3 is 13 amino acids. The ends were cut back, 5 bases at V and 4 bases at J, with 12 bases in the middle. CDR1 and CDR2 from the germline V gene are KGHSH and LQKENI. Orbital computed tomography, thyroid ultrasound, serum thyroxine and TRAb, and clinical symptoms together informed the diagnoses.

What was sequenced was blood. This sequence joins TRBV18 and TRBJ2-7; D may be TRBD1 (6 bases). The clonotype originates from a woman in her twenties or thirties with Graves' hyperthyroidism that later progressed to Graves' ophthalmopathy. The CDR3: CASSTDSAYEQYF. CDR3 nucleotide sequence: TGTGCCAGCTCAACGGACAGTGCATACGAGCAGTACTTC.